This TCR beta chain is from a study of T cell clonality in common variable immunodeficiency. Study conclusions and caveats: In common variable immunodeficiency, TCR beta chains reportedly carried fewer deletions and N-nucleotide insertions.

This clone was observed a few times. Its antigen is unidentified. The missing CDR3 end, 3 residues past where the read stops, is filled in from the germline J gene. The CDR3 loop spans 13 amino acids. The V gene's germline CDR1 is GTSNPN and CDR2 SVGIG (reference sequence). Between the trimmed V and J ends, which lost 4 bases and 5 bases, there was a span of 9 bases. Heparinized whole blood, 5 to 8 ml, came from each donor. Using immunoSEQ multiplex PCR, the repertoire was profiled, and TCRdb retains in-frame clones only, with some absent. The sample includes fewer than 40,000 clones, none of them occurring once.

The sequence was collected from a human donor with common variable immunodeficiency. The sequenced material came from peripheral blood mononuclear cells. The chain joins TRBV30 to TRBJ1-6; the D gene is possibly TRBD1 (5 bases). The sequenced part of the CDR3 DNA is TGTGCCTGGAAGCAGGGTGATAATTCACCC. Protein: CAWKQGDNSP. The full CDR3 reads CAWKQGDNSPLHF.